The 32 T cell receptor beta chains listed next were all sequenced from one sample in a study of blood T cell repertoires in COVID-19. TCRdb's copy holds only in-frame clones and misses some; the assay was immunoSEQ multiplex PCR. The sample consists of around 260,000 clones, around four fifths of them appearing once. Sequencing input: peripheral blood. The receptors were sampled from a man aged 55 to 70 with acute or convalescent COVID-19.

This chain joins TRBV9 and TRBJ2-1; TRBD2 matches 11 bases. The CDR3 has 17 amino acids. V shed 4 bases, J shed 5 bases, and the junction held 11 bases outside the gene matches. Germline-derived CDR1 and CDR2 are SGDLS and YYNGEE. The CDR3 region has the DNA TGTGCCAGCAGCTTGGGGTTGGTAGCGGGAGGGGACAATGAGCAGTTCTTC. Translating gives CASSLGLVAGGDNEQFF.

This clone was counted a single time. The chain is built from TRBV6-5 and TRBJ2-7; perhaps TRBD2 as D (5 bases). The germline V gene encodes CDR1 MNHEY and CDR2 SVGAGI. V gave up 5 bases and J gave up 3 bases, with 17 bases separating them. This CDR3 contains 15 residues. The CDR3 protein is CASSQTIRDIYEQYF. The CDR3 DNA follows: TGTGCCAGCAGTCAGACTATTAGAGATATCTACGAGCAGTACTTC.

This clone was seen a few times. As DNA, the CDR3 is TGTGCCAGCAGTGAAGCGAGAAGGGGCAATGAGCAGTTCTTC. Translation: CASSEARRGNEQFF. The chain joins TRBV6-1 to TRBJ2-1, with a possible D match to TRBD1 (5 bases). V was clipped by 0 bases and J by 6 bases, with 9 bases between them. This CDR3 has 14 residues. Germline CDR1 and CDR2: MNHNS and SASEGT.

This clone was counted only a few times. The rearrangement uses TRBV11-2 and TRBJ1-1; TRBD1 might be the D (6 bases). CDR1 and CDR2 from the germline V gene are SGHAT and FQNNGV. The CDR3 has 13 residues. Trimming shortened V by 5 bases and J by 0 bases, and 7 bases separated the two germline ends. The CDR3: CASSRTVNTEAFF. CDR3 DNA sequence: TGTGCCAGCAGCCGGACAGTGAACACTGAAGCTTTCTTT.

The chain uses TRBV6-5 and TRBJ1-4; 9 bases are a match to TRBD1. Trimming cost V 4 bases and J 5 bases; bases outside gene matches: 5. The CDR3 runs 15 residues. Germline-derived CDR1 and CDR2 are MNHEY and SVGAGI. CDR3 in amino acids: CASSSTGTGNEKLFF. The DNA for the CDR3 is TGTGCCAGCAGTTCCACCGGGACAGGGAATGAAAAACTGTTTTTT.

The chain couples TRBV27 to TRBJ2-1; 9 bases fit TRBD1. CDR3 length equals 15 residues. In germline, CDR1 is MNHEY, CDR2 SMNVEV (reference sequence). V shed 2 bases and J 7 bases; nucleotides not matched to a gene: 6. The CDR3 nucleotides read TGTGCCAGCAGTTTAGCGGGACAGGGTTTGAATGAGCAGTTCTTC. Translation: CASSLAGQGLNEQFF.

CDR3 nucleotide sequence: TGCGCCAGCAGCCTGGGTAGAACTAATGAAAAACTGTTTTTT. Protein product: CASSLGRTNEKLFF. The V and J genes are TRBV5-1 and TRBJ1-4; D is uncertain. Trimming took off 4 bases at V and 1 base at J, with 8 bases between the two ends. Germline V lookup: CDR1 SGHRS, CDR2 YFSETQ. This CDR3 spans 14 amino acids.

The chain recombines TRBV5-6 with TRBJ1-5, with a possible D match to TRBD1 (5 bases). V was shortened by 4 bases and J by 3 bases, with 14 bases between the two germline ends. Germline V gene lookup returns CDR1 SGHDT and CDR2 YYEEEE. The CDR3 contains 15 residues. CDR3 sequence (DNA): TGTGCCAGCAGCGGGGGAGGGACCCACAATCAGCCCCAGCATTTT. It is translated as CASSGGGTHNQPQHF.

J is TRBJ1-5 and V is TRBV19; 8 nucleotides line up with TRBD1. The CDR3 is 15 residues long. Trimming cost V 4 bases and J 7 bases; bases outside gene matches: 9. Germline V lookup: CDR1 LNHDA, CDR2 SQIVND (reference sequence). In DNA form, the CDR3 reads TGTGCCAGTAGTAACCCAGGGGGCGCTCGACAGCCCCAGCATTTT. Translating gives CASSNPGGARQPQHF.

J is TRBJ1-5 and V is TRBV7-9, with TRBD1 identical over 7 bases. The V segment lost 6 bases and the J segment 5 bases; nucleotides outside the gene matches: 4. The CDR3 consists of 13 residues. CDR1 and CDR2 (germline): SEHNR, FQNEAQ (reference sequence). The CDR3 here is CASSGTEDQPQHF. Written as DNA, the CDR3 is TGTGCCAGCAGTGGGACAGAGGATCAGCCCCAGCATTTT.

Only a few counts were recorded for this clone. The chain has TRBV27 and TRBJ2-1, with a tentative D call TRBD1 (6 bases). Per germline, CDR1 MNHEY and CDR2 SMNVEV (reference sequence). V was trimmed by 6 bases and J by 9 bases, leaving 21 bases between them. The CDR3 contains 15 residues. The CDR3 nucleotides read TGTGCCAGCAGCCTAGGGACCGCCAGGGGATCTGAGCAGTTCTTC. Translated: CASSLGTARGSEQFF.

The rearrangement uses TRBV4-1 and TRBJ1-4; 10 nucleotides align to TRBD1. V shed 0 bases and J 11 bases; nucleotides not matched to a gene: 9. Germline CDR1 and CDR2: MGHRA and YSYEKL. The CDR3 extends over 16 amino acids. The CDR3 DNA is TGCGCCAGCAGCCAAGATGGGGGGACAGGGGTCCGGAAACTGTTTTTT. It codes for CASSQDGGTGVRKLFF.

This rearrangement joins TRBV27 to TRBJ2-1; no reliable D call. The CDR3 has 13 residues. Trimming stripped 3 bases from V and 5 bases from J, with 8 bases between. The V gene's germline CDR1 is MNHEY and CDR2 SMNVEV (reference sequence). CDR3 coding DNA: TGTGCCAGCAGTTTTACCGCTAACAATGAGCAGTTCTTC. This codes for CASSFTANNEQFF.

The rearrangement links TRBV28 to TRBJ2-2; 13 nucleotides align to TRBD2. The CDR3 has 16 amino acids. Losses at the gene ends were 6 bases for V and 8 bases for J; bases not matched to a gene: 9. Germline V lookup: CDR1 MDHEN, CDR2 SYDVKM. The CDR3 sequence is CASSPGLAGVLGELFF. CDR3 in DNA: TGTGCCAGCAGCCCCGGACTAGCGGGAGTACTTGGGGAGCTGTTTTTT.

The rearrangement uses TRBV10-3 and TRBJ2-1; TRBD1 agrees at 7 bases. With V trimmed by 2 bases and J by 7 bases, 2 bases remained unmatched. Germline V gives CDR1 ENHRY, CDR2 SYGVKD. The CDR3 is 13 residues long. This chain's CDR3 is CAISELDRNEQFF. CDR3 coding DNA: TGTGCCATCAGTGAGCTGGACAGGAATGAGCAGTTCTTC.

A few counts support this clone. The chain is built from TRBV3-1 (or the pseudogene TRBV3-2) and TRBJ2-1, with D possibly TRBD1 on 5 matching bases. Trimming pared 4 bases from V and 4 bases from J, leaving 14 bases between. The CDR3 consists of 15 residues. Germline-derived CDR1 and CDR2 are LGHDT and YNNKEL (reference sequence). The DNA for the CDR3 is TGTGCCAGCAGCCTCGACAGAGACTTTTACAATGAGCAGTTCTTC. Translation gives CASSLDRDFYNEQFF.

The chain links TRBV18 to TRBJ1-2; D ambiguous. The CDR3 length is 16 residues. Germline CDR1 KGHSH, CDR2 LQKENI. Trimming took off 2 bases at V and 4 bases at J, with 17 bases between the two ends. The CDR3 region is CASSPSAAQAGYGYTF. The DNA for the CDR3 is TGTGCCAGCTCACCATCCGCCGCGCAGGCGGGCTATGGCTACACCTTC.

The V gene is TRBV10-2, the J gene TRBJ2-1; tentatively, D is TRBD2 (6 bases). CDR1 and CDR2 from the germline V gene are WSHSY and SAAADI. V was clipped by 8 bases and J by 0 bases, with 11 bases between them. This CDR3 is 14 amino acids long. The CDR3 bases are TGCGCCAGCTTGGACGGGAGCTCCTACAATGAGCAGTTCTTC. Protein: CASLDGSSYNEQFF.

V and J are TRBV28 and TRBJ2-7; 9 nucleotides line up with TRBD1. The CDR3 covers 14 residues. CDR1 is MDHEN and CDR2 is SYDVKM in the germline V gene. J gave up 7 bases and V 6 bases, and 10 bases lay outside the gene matches. The CDR3 loop is CASRAGQGLREQYF. The CDR3 DNA is TGTGCCAGCAGAGCGGGACAGGGTTTGAGAGAGCAGTACTTC.

The CDR3 DNA sequence: TGTGCCAGCAGGATGACTTCGAACACCGGGGAGCTGTTTTTT. It specifies CASRMTSNTGELFF. The chain joins TRBV9 to TRBJ2-2; unclear D gene. The V gene lost 5 bases and the J gene lost 0 bases, with 8 bases spanning the gap. The CDR3 length is 14 residues. Germline CDR1 reads SGDLS; CDR2 reads YYNGEE. The full variable domain, its missing parts supplied by reference TRBV9 and TRBJ2-2, is DSGVTQTPKHLITATGQRVTLRCSPRSGDLSVYWYQQSLDQGLQFLIQYYNGEERAKGNILERFSAQQFPDLHSELNLSSLELGDSALYFCASRMTSNTGELFFGEGSRLTVL.

The chain links TRBV5-4 to TRBJ2-1; 8 bases align to TRBD1. This CDR3 is built from 16 residues. The germline V gene encodes CDR1 SGHNT and CDR2 YYREEE (reference sequence). The V segment lost 0 bases and the J segment 7 bases; nucleotides outside the gene matches: 9. The CDR3 is CASSLVADRAVNEQFF. In DNA form, the CDR3 reads TGTGCCAGCAGCTTGGTCGCGGACAGGGCTGTGAATGAGCAGTTCTTC.

This chain uses TRBV11-3 with TRBJ2-2; D gene unclear. Looked up from germline, CDR1 is SGHNT and CDR2 is YENEEA. This CDR3 has 14 residues. Trimming cost V 5 bases and J 5 bases, with 12 bases left between them. CDR3 loop: CASSRSLETGELFF. CDR3 DNA sequence: TGTGCCAGCAGCCGGAGCCTAGAGACCGGGGAGCTGTTTTTT.

This clone came up a few times. V gene TRBV11-2 combines with J gene TRBJ1-5; D is possibly TRBD1 (5 bases). Trimming shortened V by 3 bases and J by 2 bases, and 8 bases separated the two germline ends. CDR1 and CDR2 from the germline V gene are SGHAT and FQNNGV. CDR3 length: 14 amino acids. Here the CDR3 reads CASSFTGGNQPQHF. The CDR3 DNA follows: TGTGCCAGCAGCTTCACAGGTGGCAATCAGCCCCAGCATTTT.

The chain uses TRBV5-1 and TRBJ1-6; 7 bases map to TRBD1. The germline V gene has CDR1 SGHRS and CDR2 YFSETQ. This CDR3 has 15 amino acids. V gave up 0 bases and J gave up 8 bases; unmatched junction bases: 5. The CDR3 here is CASSLGGQSHSPLHF. The CDR3 DNA reads TGCGCCAGCAGCTTGGGGGGACAGTCCCATTCACCCCTCCACTTT.

CDR3 protein: CASSRGGFYEQYF. CDR3 nucleotide sequence: TGTGCCAGCAGCCGCGGGGGGTTCTACGAGCAGTACTTC. This chain connects TRBV27 to TRBJ2-7; 8 bases agree with TRBD2. CDR1 MNHEY and CDR2 SMNVEV come from the germline V gene (reference sequence). J was trimmed by 3 bases and V by 6 bases; bases with no gene match: 4. The CDR3 has 13 residues.

This chain joins TRBV4-2 and TRBJ2-3, with 7 bases aligning to TRBD1. CDR3 length equals 16 residues. J was trimmed by 0 bases and V by 4 bases; bases with no gene match: 7. Germline CDR1 and CDR2: LGHNA and YNFKEQ. The CDR3 loop reads CASSPDRATSTDTQYF. CDR3 nucleotide sequence: TGTGCCAGCAGCCCCGACAGGGCCACTAGCACAGATACGCAGTATTTT.

The rearrangement joins TRBV9 to TRBJ1-2; no firm D call. The CDR3 runs to 16 residues. The germline V gene has CDR1 SGDLS and CDR2 YYNGEE. V lost 4 bases and J 8 bases, leaving 24 bases between the germline ends. The CDR3 DNA sequence: TGTGCCAGCAGCTCTAACCTCCTGAGGAGAGGTAGGGGCTACACCTTC. The encoded protein is CASSSNLLRRGRGYTF. Together with reference TRBV9 and TRBJ1-2, the CDR3 gives the full variable domain: DSGVTQTPKHLITATGQRVTLRCSPRSGDLSVYWYQQSLDQGLQFLIQYYNGEERAKGNILERFSAQQFPDLHSELNLSSLELGDSALYFCASSSNLLRRGRGYTFGSGTRLTVV.

The chain uses TRBV27 and TRBJ1-2; maybe TRBD1 (6 bases). This CDR3 comprises 15 residues. Germline values: CDR1 MNHEY, CDR2 SMNVEV (reference sequence). The V gene lost 5 bases and the J gene lost 4 bases, with 17 bases spanning the gap. Here the CDR3 reads CASSGTGTRSYGYTF. The CDR3 DNA follows: TGTGCCAGCAGTGGTACCGGGACACGGTCCTATGGCTACACCTTC.

This clone has more than one count but fewer than ten. The CDR3, as DNA: TGTGCCAGCAGCTCCCGGACTAGCGGGGGGGTTAACCCCTACGAGCAGTACTTC. Translation gives CASSSRTSGGVNPYEQYF. The chain joins TRBV7-8 to TRBJ2-7; 15 nucleotides align to TRBD2. Germline V CDR1 and CDR2: SGHVS, FQNEAQ. The J segment lost 2 bases and the V segment lost 4 bases, leaving 9 bases of the junction unmatched. The CDR3 is made up of 18 amino acids.

On this clone: Other DNA variants within this sample encode the same CDR3. The V gene is TRBV30, the J gene TRBJ1-1; D unresolved. The CDR3 is made up of 12 amino acids. Per the germline V gene, CDR1 is GTSNPN and CDR2 is SVGIG (reference sequence). The ends were cut back, 3 bases at V and 1 base at J, with 6 bases in the middle. CDR3 protein: CAWSRRNTEAFF. CDR3 sequence (DNA): TGTGCCTGGAGCAGGCGGAACACTGAAGCTTTCTTT.

The chain links TRBV5-8 to TRBJ2-1; D remains unclear. Germline CDR1 reads SGHTS; CDR2 reads YDEGEE. With 0 bases removed from V and 0 bases from J, the gap between germline ends came to 10 bases. The CDR3 length is 16 residues. CDR3 nucleotide sequence: TGTGCCAGCAGCTTGGGAGTAACTCGCTCCTACAATGAGCAGTTCTTC. Translation: CASSLGVTRSYNEQFF.

Only a few counts were recorded for this clone. The chain employs TRBV7-2 and TRBJ1-6; the D gene is possibly TRBD1 (6 bases). Germline V gene data show CDR1 as SGHTA and CDR2 as FQGNSA. Trimming took 2 bases from V and 7 from J, leaving 9 bases between them. This CDR3 is built from 14 residues. CDR3 in DNA: TGTGCCAGCAGCTTATTTCAGGGGAATTCACCCCTCCACTTT. Amino acid sequence: CASSLFQGNSPLHF.